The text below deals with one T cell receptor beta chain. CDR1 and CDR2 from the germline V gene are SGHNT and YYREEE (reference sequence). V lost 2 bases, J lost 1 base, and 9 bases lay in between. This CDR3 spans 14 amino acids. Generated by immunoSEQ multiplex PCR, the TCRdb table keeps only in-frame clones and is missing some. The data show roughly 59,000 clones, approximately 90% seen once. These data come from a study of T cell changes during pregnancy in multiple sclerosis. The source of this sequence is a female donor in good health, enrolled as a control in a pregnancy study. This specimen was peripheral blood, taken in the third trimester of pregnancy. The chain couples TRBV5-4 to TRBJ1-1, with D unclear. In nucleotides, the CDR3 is TGTGCCAGCAGCTTTCCGGGGAGGAACACTGAAGCTTTCTTT. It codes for CASSFPGRNTEAFF. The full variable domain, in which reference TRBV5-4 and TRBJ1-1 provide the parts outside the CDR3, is ETGVTQSPTHLIKTRGQQVTLRCSSQSGHNTVSWYQQALGQGPQFIFQYYREEENGRGNFPPRFSGLQFPNYSSELNVNALELDDSALYLCASSFPGRNTEAFFGQGTRLTVV.